This T cell receptor beta chain was recorded in a study of blood T cell repertoires in COVID-19. The CDR3 loop spans 15 amino acids. CDR1 is SGHNT, CDR2 YYREEE, per germline (reference sequence). V was shortened by 1 base and J by 2 bases, with 10 bases between the two germline ends. Clones were sequenced by immunoSEQ multiplex PCR, and TCRdb holds only the in-frame ones, with some missing. The sample lists hundreds of thousands of clones, under 90% occurring once. This chain joins TRBV5-4 and TRBJ1-3; perhaps TRBD1 as D (6 bases). Specimen: PBMCs or T cells enriched from blood (not recorded which). This clonotype was sampled from a woman in her fifties or sixties who had recovered from COVID-19. The CDR3 sequence: CASSLPGAAGNTIYF. The CDR3 bases are TGTGCCAGCAGCTTGCCAGGGGCAGCTGGAAACACCATATATTTT.